The rows below give T cell receptor beta chains drawn from one sample of a study of blood T cell repertoires in COVID-19. The assay was immunoSEQ multiplex PCR, and TCRdb's table has in-frame clones only and misses some. Of 150,000 to 200,000 clones listed, more than 75% were seen once; the top ten hold 12%. Material for sequencing was peripheral blood. The source of these receptors is a woman in her 70s with COVID-19, enrolled during active disease. Both conserved end residues are part of each CDR3. A D gene is named only where the DNA matches it firmly. Clone sizes are given selectively: once, few, many, or a class where the clone is expanded.

D gene: NA
V gene: TRBV27
J gene: TRBJ1-1
clone size: NA
CDR3 DNA: TGTGCCAGCAGCCCCCACGGCAGGGTAGTGGCTGAAGCTTTCTTT
CDR3 protein: CASSPHGRVVAEAFF

D gene: TRBD2
V gene: TRBV29-1
J gene: TRBJ2-3
clone size: NA
CDR3 DNA: TGCAGCGGCCGACTAGCGGGAGGTGCTGTCACAGATACGCAGTATTTT
CDR3 protein: CSGRLAGGAVTDTQYF

D gene: NA
V gene: TRBV7-9
J gene: TRBJ1-1
clone size: NA
CDR3 DNA: TGTGCCAGCAGCTCACAGGGCTGGGAGAACACTGAAGCTTTCTTT
CDR3 protein: CASSSQGWENTEAFF

D gene: TRBD1
V gene: TRBV10-3
J gene: TRBJ1-1
clone size: NA
CDR3 DNA: TGTGCCATCAGTGACCCGGGACAGGGGGTAGCTGAAGCTTTCTTT
CDR3 protein: CAISDPGQGVAEAFF

D gene: NA
V gene: TRBV5-8
J gene: TRBJ2-5
clone size: NA
CDR3 DNA: TGTGCCAGCACCCCGCGGTTGTGGGTGTCAAATCAAGAGACCCAGTACTTC
CDR3 protein: CASTPRLWVSNQETQYF

D gene: NA
V gene: TRBV9
J gene: TRBJ2-1
clone size: NA
CDR3 DNA: TGTGCCAGCAGCGTGGAGGCCCGATATAACTACAATGAGCAGTTCTTC
CDR3 protein: CASSVEARYNYNEQFF

D gene: NA
V gene: TRBV28
J gene: TRBJ2-1
clone size: NA
CDR3 DNA: TGTGCCAGCAGTTTAACTATACGCAACAATGAGCAGTTCTTC
CDR3 protein: CASSLTIRNNEQFF

D gene: TRBD1
V gene: TRBV5-1
J gene: TRBJ1-2
clone size: NA
CDR3 DNA: TGCGCCAGCAGCGGGGACAGTTATGGCTACACCTTC
CDR3 protein: CASSGDSYGYTF

D gene: TRBD1
V gene: TRBV27
J gene: TRBJ1-4
clone size: NA
CDR3 DNA: TGTGCCAGCAGTATAAACAGGGGGACTAATGAAAAACTGTTTTTT
CDR3 protein: CASSINRGTNEKLFF

D gene: NA
V gene: TRBV6-2/TRBV6-3
J gene: TRBJ2-3
clone size: NA
CDR3 DNA: TGTGCCAGCAGTTACGGGGAAGGGGGGGCTGTGGATACGCAGTATTTT
CDR3 protein: CASSYGEGGAVDTQYF

D gene: TRBD1
V gene: TRBV5-5
J gene: TRBJ2-7
clone size: NA
CDR3 DNA: TGTGCCAGCAGCTCCAGGGGGTGGACCTACGAGCAGTACTTC
CDR3 protein: CASSSRGWTYEQYF

D gene: NA
V gene: TRBV7-9
J gene: TRBJ2-7
clone size: NA
CDR3 DNA: TGTGCCAGCAGTTTAAGGACTGCCTTTGACTACGAGCAGTACTTC
CDR3 protein: CASSLRTAFDYEQYF

D gene: NA
V gene: TRBV27
J gene: TRBJ2-3
clone size: NA
CDR3 DNA: TGTGCCAGCAGGGGGTTAGGGAGTAGTGGTACGCAGTATTTT
CDR3 protein: CASRGLGSSGTQYF

D gene: NA
V gene: TRBV2
J gene: TRBJ2-7
clone size: NA
CDR3 DNA: TGTGCCAGCAGTCACAACCCCTCCGAGCAGTACTTC
CDR3 protein: CASSHNPSEQYF

D gene: NA
V gene: TRBV29-1
J gene: TRBJ2-5
clone size: NA
CDR3 DNA: TGCAGCGTTGGGGGGCGCCAAGAGACCCAGTACTTC
CDR3 protein: CSVGGRQETQYF

D gene: TRBD2
V gene: TRBV19
J gene: TRBJ2-3
clone size: NA
CDR3 DNA: TGTGCCAGGGGGGTGGGACTAGCGGGACCAGATACGCAGTATTTT
CDR3 protein: CARGVGLAGPDTQYF

D gene: NA
V gene: TRBV5-1
J gene: TRBJ2-2
clone size: NA
CDR3 DNA: TGCGCCAGCAGCTCTACGAACACCAGGGGCGCCGGGGAGCTGTTTTTT
CDR3 protein: CASSSTNTRGAGELFF

D gene: NA
V gene: TRBV19
J gene: TRBJ2-2
clone size: NA
CDR3 DNA: TGTGCCAGTAGTATAACGGGATTGAACACCGGGGAGCTGTTTTTT
CDR3 protein: CASSITGLNTGELFF

D gene: NA
V gene: TRBV7-9
J gene: TRBJ2-1
clone size: NA
CDR3 DNA: TGTGCCAGCAGCCTCGGGACAATTACGAATGAGCAGTTCTTC
CDR3 protein: CASSLGTITNEQFF

D gene: TRBD1
V gene: TRBV4-1
J gene: TRBJ1-1
clone size: NA
CDR3 DNA: TGCGCCAGCAGCCTAAAGCACGACAGGGTGAGGACTGAAGCTTTCTTT
CDR3 protein: CASSLKHDRVRTEAFF

D gene: NA
V gene: TRBV18
J gene: TRBJ2-5
clone size: once
CDR3 DNA: TGTGCCACCAAAGGCAGCGGCGGGGAGACCCAGTACTTC
CDR3 protein: CATKGSGGETQYF

D gene: NA
V gene: TRBV9
J gene: TRBJ1-1
clone size: NA
CDR3 DNA: TGTGCCAGCAGCGCCACCGAGAATAAGGCGGGGGGCGCGCTGAACACTGAAGCTTTCTTT
CDR3 protein: CASSATENKAGGALNTEAFF

D gene: NA
V gene: TRBV24-1
J gene: TRBJ1-5
clone size: NA
CDR3 DNA: TGTGCCACCAGTCAGGACAGAAATCAGCCCCAGCATTTT
CDR3 protein: CATSQDRNQPQHF

D gene: NA
V gene: TRBV6-1
J gene: TRBJ1-2
clone size: NA
CDR3 DNA: TGTGCCAGCAGTGAAGCGGGGGGATTTGAGGGCTACACCTTC
CDR3 protein: CASSEAGGFEGYTF

D gene: NA
V gene: TRBV6-5
J gene: TRBJ1-1
clone size: NA
CDR3 DNA: TGTGCCAGCAGTTACAGAGACACTAACACTGAAGCTTTCTTT
CDR3 protein: CASSYRDTNTEAFF

D gene: NA
V gene: TRBV2
J gene: TRBJ1-1
clone size: once
CDR3 DNA: TGTGCCAGCAGTGAAGCGAGGGAGAACACTGAAGCTTTCTTT
CDR3 protein: CASSEARENTEAFF